This is a list of T cell receptor beta chains from one sample in a study of CD4+ T cells in melanoma. TCRdb keeps only in-frame clones here, not all; method: immunoSEQ multiplex PCR. The sample carries some 120,000 clones, about 92% recorded once. Sequenced: peripheral blood. The receptors derive from a human donor with melanoma. Each CDR3 is given with its conserved first and last residue. The D gene is left open where the match is weak. The size field is filled for only some rows; it gives once, few, many or a size class.

v_gene	abundance	j_gene	d_gene	CDR3aa	CDR3nt
TRBV28	-	TRBJ2-7	-	CASSLSSGLYEQYF	TGTGCCAGCAGTTTGTCCAGCGGGCTGTACGAGCAGTACTTC
TRBV15	-	TRBJ2-1	TRBD2	CATSRDRIVTGLDYNEQFF	TGTGCCACCAGCAGAGATAGGATAGTCACGGGACTAGACTACAATGAGCAGTTCTTC
TRBV27	once	TRBJ1-2	TRBD1	CASLRTGGANGYTF	TGTGCCAGTCTCCGGACAGGGGGCGCGAATGGCTACACCTTC
TRBV4-1	few	TRBJ1-4	-	CASIDSANEKLFF	TGCGCCAGCATCGACAGCGCTAATGAAAAACTGTTTTTT
TRBV2	once	TRBJ1-4	TRBD1	CASRDRGMANEKLFF	TGTGCCAGCAGGGACAGGGGGATGGCTAATGAAAAACTGTTTTTT
TRBV5-4	-	TRBJ1-2	-	CASSTGNYGYTF	TGTGCCAGCAGCACCGGGAACTATGGCTACACCTTC
TRBV19	-	TRBJ1-3	-	CASSISVDGNTIYF	TGTGCCAGTAGTATATCAGTTGATGGAAACACCATATATTTT
TRBV5-1	-	TRBJ1-2	-	CASSLAGLGGYGYTF	TGCGCCAGCAGCTTGGCCGGTCTAGGGGGCTATGGCTACACCTTC
TRBV5-1	-	TRBJ2-1	TRBD2	CASSSGGLAGENEQFF	TGCGCCAGCAGCTCTGGGGGACTAGCGGGTGAAAATGAGCAGTTCTTC
TRBV2	-	TRBJ2-5	TRBD2	CASQRAGGQETQYF	TGTGCCAGCCAGAGAGCGGGGGGGCAGGAGACCCAGTACTTC
TRBV6-6	-	TRBJ2-3	-	CASSYSGAGGADTQYF	TGTGCCAGCAGTTACTCTGGAGCTGGCGGCGCAGATACGCAGTATTTT
TRBV29-1	once	TRBJ2-2	-	CSGVGGTGELFF	TGCAGCGGAGTAGGAGGGACCGGGGAGCTGTTTTTT
TRBV28	-	TRBJ1-2	-	CASREGGYGYTF	TGTGCCAGCAGGGAGGGGGGCTATGGCTACACCTTC
TRBV6-5	-	TRBJ2-2	-	CASSMIANTGELFF	TGTGCCAGCAGTATGATCGCGAACACCGGGGAGCTGTTTTTT
TRBV6-5	once	TRBJ2-7	TRBD1	CASSFRDRRNEQYF	TGTGCCAGCAGTTTCCGGGACAGGAGGAACGAGCAGTACTTC
TRBV11-3	once	TRBJ2-5	-	CASSRGGGRGQETQYF	TGTGCCAGCAGCCGCGGTGGGGGTAGGGGGCAAGAGACCCAGTACTTC
TRBV4-3	-	TRBJ1-2	-	CASSPTGGRNYGYTF	TGCGCCAGCAGCCCGACGGGGGGGCGTAACTATGGCTACACCTTC
TRBV5-4	-	TRBJ2-3	TRBD1	CASSPGQGGDTQYF	TGTGCCAGCAGCCCGGGACAGGGGGGCGATACGCAGTATTTT
TRBV28	-	TRBJ2-7	-	CAIDVGAGLGEQYF	TGTGCCATCGACGTTGGGGCGGGATTAGGAGAGCAGTACTTC
TRBV5-1	few	TRBJ2-1	TRBD2	CASSGRLAGGNEQFF	TGCGCCAGCAGCGGGAGGCTAGCGGGAGGGAATGAGCAGTTCTTC
TRBV5-6	-	TRBJ1-4	TRBD1	CASNLGDRGKLFF	TGTGCCAGCAATCTGGGGGACAGGGGAAAACTGTTTTTT
TRBV28	-	TRBJ2-7	TRBD2	CASSSVAGVRRYEQYF	TGTGCCAGCAGTTCCGTAGCGGGAGTTCGACGTTACGAGCAGTACTTC
TRBV2	-	TRBJ1-2	-	CASSEWTGSVTYGYTF	TGTGCCAGCAGTGAATGGACGGGGAGCGTTACCTATGGCTACACCTTC
TRBV4-1	-	TRBJ1-3	-	CASSRGHFSGNTIYF	TGCGCCAGCAGCCGCGGACACTTCTCTGGAAACACCATATATTTT
TRBV27	-	TRBJ2-5	-	CASSAFGGEYTETQYF	TGTGCCAGCAGTGCTTTTGGGGGAGAGTACACGGAGACCCAGTACTTC
TRBV4-1	-	TRBJ1-5	-	CASSQIGGFGGQPQHF	TGCGCCAGCAGCCAAATTGGGGGGTTTGGGGGTCAGCCCCAGCATTTT
TRBV9	-	TRBJ1-1	-	CASSVVAGTTEAFF	TGTGCCAGCAGCGTAGTGGCAGGGACCACTGAAGCTTTCTTT
TRBV19	once	TRBJ1-5	-	CASKKNLGNQPQHF	TGTGCCAGTAAAAAAAACTTGGGCAATCAGCCCCAGCATTTT
TRBV28	-	TRBJ2-2	-	CASSPETSLTGELFF	TGTGCCAGCAGTCCTGAGACTAGTCTGACCGGGGAGCTGTTTTTT
TRBV19	once	TRBJ2-1	TRBD2	CASSKSGGSLFEQFF	TGTGCCAGTAGTAAGTCGGGAGGGAGCTTGTTTGAGCAGTTCTTC
TRBV18	-	TRBJ2-2	-	CASSWTDGGELFF	TGTGCCAGCTCATGGACCGACGGCGGGGAGCTGTTTTTT
TRBV10-3	-	TRBJ2-3	-	CAISVAGNTDTQYF	TGTGCCATCAGTGTGGCAGGGAATACAGATACGCAGTATTTT
TRBV28	-	TRBJ2-7	-	CASSLSGVYEQYF	TGTGCCAGCAGTTTATCAGGGGTCTACGAGCAGTACTTC
TRBV5-1	-	TRBJ2-7	-	CASSPDVSYEQYF	TGCGCCAGCAGCCCCGACGTCTCCTACGAGCAGTACTTC
TRBV27	-	TRBJ2-7	-	CASSSRTGSYEQYF	TGTGCCAGCAGTTCCCGGACGGGTAGCTACGAGCAGTACTTC
TRBV12-5	-	TRBJ1-2	-	CASGLDGYGYTF	TGTGCTAGTGGTTTGGACGGCTATGGCTACACCTTC
TRBV18	-	TRBJ1-1	-	CASSPGLGANTEAFF	TGTGCCAGCTCACCCGGCCTGGGGGCTAACACTGAAGCTTTCTTT
TRBV4-1	-	TRBJ2-5	-	CASSQELLYAQYF	TGCGCCAGCAGCCAAGAGTTACTATATGCCCAGTACTTC